This is a list of T cell receptor beta chains from one sample in a study of T cell repertoires and leukemia-associated antigens. TCRdb re-analysed the 5' RACE reads in MiXCR, keeping a single row per CDR3 protein. Among about 12,000 distinct CDR3 sequences listed, about 40% were seen once. The antigens for these receptors are not known. Sequenced: CD3+ T cells sorted from blood and cultured. The source of these receptors is a female donor in good health. CDR3s leave out the opening cysteine and the closing phenylalanine or tryptophan. The order of the fields is V gene, CDR3 protein.

TRBV20-1	SAIQPSGVGGETQY
TRBV5-1	ASSLKSGGRDYGYT
TRBV9	ASSEYTRTDTQY
TRBV7-9	ASSLVQDGYNEQF
TRBV28	ASSSTGDNSPLH
TRBV29-1	SVGRDGLGQQY
TRBV20-1	SARDQTSSSYNEQF
TRBV7-9	ASSLTSGSPTDTQY
TRBV12-3/TRBV12-4	ASSSPRLDRGLSGELF
TRBV12-3/TRBV12-4	ASSFLASGRAGELF
TRBV20-1	SALGLAGMTLRTDTQY
TRBV20-1	SASGRPTDTQY
TRBV7-9	ASSPGDRHKNEQF
TRBV28	ASSLAVGDQPQH
TRBV5-1	ASSLTSLTYEQY
TRBV5-1	ASSFQTANTGEPF
TRBV29-1	SVDLGAGTGARGEQY
TRBV7-8	ASSFGRVYEQY
TRBV29-1	SVEDTGTEETLY
TRBV4-3	ASSPRASYGYT
TRBV12-3/TRBV12-4	ASSAEYLAGGPHEQF
TRBV7-8	ASSPGRGLYNEQF
TRBV7-6	ASSLGTVLTHSGNTIY
TRBV4-1	ASSQVGSRHEQY
TRBV18	ASSGGHHANSPLH
TRBV6-1	ATLGGTSYETQY
TRBV20-1	SSTGRGQETQY
TRBV29-1	SAGQTNQPQH
TRBV7-9	ASSLTRLAVYNEQF
TRBV10-3	AISSTSGIYNEQF
TRBV24-1	ATSDYGDRGEGEQF
TRBV5-6	ASSLGGTDTQY
TRBV20-1	SAPVTGTGAF
TRBV12-3/TRBV12-4	ASSPPLGRYNEQF
TRBV4-1	ASSQAEGNQPQH
TRBV7-9	ASSFQGAYEQY
TRBV6-4	ASSDVRGTGELF
TRBV5-1	ASSSSLGLAGGGEQF
TRBV29-1	SVGGHSGEPF
TRBV27	ASWAGIYEQY
TRBV20-1	SARGGLAPDTQY
TRBV5-1	ASSQDRLTYEQY
TRBV20-1	SARGRTSGFAEQF
TRBV11-3	ASSLVLAAVAKNIQY
TRBV10-3	AISGTQNEQF
TRBV7-7	ASSPTSAIYNEQF
TRBV29-1	SAPRGGSNTGELF
TRBV6-6	ASSYSGGPANYGYT